This T cell receptor beta chain was retrieved from a study of blood T cell repertoires in COVID-19. Study details: In each case, the material was cDNA or gDNA derived from T cells, B-cell-depleted T cells, or PBMCs.

There are a few counts of this clone. Trimming cost V 1 base and J 4 bases; bases outside gene matches: 8. From germline, CDR1 is LNHDA and CDR2 SQIVND (reference sequence). This CDR3 has 17 residues. This table comes from immunoSEQ multiplex PCR, and its TCRdb copy is limited to in-frame clones, with some not included. The sample contains fewer than 90,000 clones, roughly nine tenths of which appear only once. The sequenced sample was peripheral blood. V is TRBV19 and J is TRBJ1-2; 11 nucleotides agree with TRBD1. The clonotype was recovered from a male donor with acute or convalescent COVID-19. CDR3 region: CASSIVGTGGSGYGYTF. CDR3 bases: TGTGCCAGTAGTATAGTTGGGACAGGGGGATCCGGCTATGGCTACACCTTC. Looking up the rest from reference TRBV19 and TRBJ1-2 gives the full variable domain: DGGITQSPKYLFRKEGQNVTLSCEQNLNHDAMYWYRQDPGQGLRLIYYSQIVNDFQKGDIAEGYSVSREKKESFPLTVTSAQKNPTAFYLCASSIVGTGGSGYGYTFGSGTRLTVV.